Given below is one T cell receptor (beta chain) in context. The authors' processing: Reference gene primers were amplified, and this amplification served to estimate nucleated cell counts. Repertoires were generated with immunoSEQ multiplex PCR, while TCRdb's copy carries only in-frame clones and drops some. V, J and clone size reflect that table, while D and trimming were determined from the DNA. Here the sample spans approximately 100,000 clones, about 87% being singletons. V lost 5 bases and J lost 3, with 11 bases in between. The CDR3 is made up of 13 amino acids. In germline, CDR1 is MNHEY, CDR2 SVGAGI. The sample comes from a study of blood T cell repertoires in COVID-19. Study in general: Material from acute and convalescent COVID-19 was sourced from the United States, Italy and Spain. The cDNA or gDNA used as material had been derived from T cells, B-cell-depleted T cells, or PBMCs.

The chain recombines TRBV6-5 with TRBJ2-7; tentative D call: TRBD2 (5 bases). Sequencing input: peripheral blood. The receptor was isolated from a woman younger than 45 with acute or convalescent COVID-19. The CDR3 DNA reads TGTGCCAGCAGTCGGGGTGTCGGCTACGAGCAGTACTTC. It specifies CASSRGVGYEQYF.